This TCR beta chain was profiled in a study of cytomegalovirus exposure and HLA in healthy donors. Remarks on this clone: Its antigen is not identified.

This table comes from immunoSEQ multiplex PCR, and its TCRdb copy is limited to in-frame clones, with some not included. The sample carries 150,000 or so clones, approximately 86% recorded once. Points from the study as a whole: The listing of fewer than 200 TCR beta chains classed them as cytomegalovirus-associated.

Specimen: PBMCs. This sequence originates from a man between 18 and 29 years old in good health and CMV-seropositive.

The CDR3 reads CASSLAPGRQKTNYGYTF. In DNA form, the CDR3 reads TGTGCCAGCAGCTTGGCGCCAGGGCGGCAGAAGACTAACTATGGCTACACCTTC. The chain joins TRBV5-4 to TRBJ1-2; TRBD1 might be the D (5 bases). Trimming took off 0 bases at V and 0 bases at J, with 18 bases between the two ends. Germline loops: CDR1 SGHNT, CDR2 YYREEE (reference sequence). The CDR3 sequence is 18 residues long.